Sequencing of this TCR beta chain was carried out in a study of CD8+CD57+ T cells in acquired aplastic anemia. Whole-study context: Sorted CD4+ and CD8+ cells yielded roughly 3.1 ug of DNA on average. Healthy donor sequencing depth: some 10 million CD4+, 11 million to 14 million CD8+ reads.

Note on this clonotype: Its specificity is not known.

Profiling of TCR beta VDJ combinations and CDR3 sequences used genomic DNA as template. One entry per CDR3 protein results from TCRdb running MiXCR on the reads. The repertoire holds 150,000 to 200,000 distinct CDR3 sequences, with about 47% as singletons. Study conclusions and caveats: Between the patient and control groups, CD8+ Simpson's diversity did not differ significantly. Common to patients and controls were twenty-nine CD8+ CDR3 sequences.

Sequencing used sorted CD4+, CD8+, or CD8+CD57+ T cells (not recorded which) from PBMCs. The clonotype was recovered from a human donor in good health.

This CDR3 is CASSLGTPNYYEQYF. CDR3 nucleotides: TGTGCCAGCAGCTTAGGGACACCAAATTACTACGAGCAGTACTTC. The chain uses TRBV7-8 and TRBJ2-7; weak D call: TRBD1 (5 bases). The germline CDR1 and CDR2 sequences are SGHVS and FQNEAQ. Trimming stripped 1 base from V and 3 bases from J, with 13 bases between. The CDR3 length is 15 residues.